These 12 T cell receptor beta chains came from one sample sequenced in a study of early T cells in non-severe SARS-CoV-2 infection. TCRdb passed the 5' RACE reads through MiXCR, listing each CDR3 protein once. The sample has 27,000 or so distinct CDR3 sequences, about 2.9% seen once. Sequencing input: whole blood. The receptors originated from an adult who was a healthcare worker with PCR-confirmed SARS-CoV-2 infection or an uninfected control (not recorded which).

The sample holds many counts of this clonotype. The chain uses TRBV6-6 and TRBJ2-1; D might be TRBD1 or TRBD2, each matching 6 bases. The germline CDR1 and CDR2 sequences are MNHNY and SVGAGI (reference sequence). V was cut by 5 bases and J by 2 bases, with 16 bases left in between. CDR3 length: 16 amino acids. In nucleotides, the CDR3 is TGTGCCAGCAGTCCCCAAGTCGGGGGCGCCTACAATGAGCAGTTCTTC. Its translation is CASSPQVGGAYNEQFF.

This clonotype was counted at least ten times. The chain links TRBV20-1 to TRBJ2-3; 11 nucleotides match TRBD2. The CDR3 totals 14 residues. Germline lookup yields CDR1 DFQATT and CDR2 SNEGSKA (reference sequence). DNA of the CDR3: TGCGGATCTAGCGGGGGGCCCGGATACGATACGCAGTATTTT. Translation: CGSSGGPGYDTQYF.

This clonotype was seen at least ten times. V usage is TRBV7-9 and J usage is TRBJ2-7, with D unclear. V was clipped by 4 bases and J by 2 bases, with 24 bases between them. Germline-derived CDR1 and CDR2 are SEHNR and FQNEAQ (reference sequence). The CDR3 covers 18 residues. The CDR3 reads CASSCSPLFPVVPYEQYV. CDR3 nucleotides: TGTGCCAGCAGCTGCTCCCCCTTATTCCCCGTGGTCCCCTACGAGCAGTACGTC.

This clonotype was counted many times. The chain recombines TRBV28 with TRBJ2-3, with 9 bases that match TRBD2. V dropped 7 bases and J dropped 6; count of bases not matched to a gene: 14. Germline CDR1 MDHEN, CDR2 SYDVKM. The CDR3 has 16 residues. The CDR3 region has the DNA TGTGCCAGCACTCCTCCGGAGCGGGGGGTTCTGGATACGCAGTATTTT. Protein product: CASTPPERGVLDTQYF.

In this sample, this clonotype turned up many times. The chain carries TRBV4-1 and TRBJ2-2; D call uncertain. Germline V gene sequence: CDR1 MGHRA, CDR2 YSYEKL. V was pared by 1 base and J by 9 bases, with 18 bases between. The CDR3 covers 16 residues. In DNA, the CDR3 is TGCGCCAGCAGCCAAGTTTTTAACGTATTACTCCGGGAGCTGTTTTTT. Translation: CASSQVFNVLLRELFF.

This clonotype was counted ten times or more. The chain has TRBV6-6 and TRBJ2-2, with D possibly being TRBD1 (7 bases). This CDR3 is 15 amino acids long. The germline gives CDR1 MNHNY, CDR2 SVGAGI (reference sequence). Trimming stripped 5 bases from V and 4 bases from J, with 14 bases between. The CDR3 DNA follows: TGTGCCAGCAGTGCGGGGACAGATTTCACCGGGGAGCTGTTTTTT. Its protein product is CASSAGTDFTGELFF.

This clonotype was counted at least ten times. The J gene is TRBJ1-2, the V gene TRBV4-2; D not resolved. The CDR3 spans 14 residues. Germline V gene sequence: CDR1 LGHNA, CDR2 YNFKEQ. V was cut by 4 bases and J by 4 bases, with 13 bases left in between. The chain's CDR3 is CASSPTGRTYGYTF. The CDR3 nucleotides are TGTGCCAGCAGCCCCACCGGCCGCACCTATGGCTACACCTTC.

This clonotype was picked up many times. The CDR3 loop is CASSSTTRTQYF. The CDR3 bases are TGTGCCAGCAGTTCTACCACTCGGACCCAGTACTTC. The chain joins TRBV12-3 or TRBV12-4 to TRBJ2-5; D not certain. The CDR3 runs 12 residues. V was clipped by 4 bases and J by 7 bases, with 10 bases between them.

The sample holds a few counts of this clonotype. The J gene is TRBJ2-1, the V gene TRBV11-2, with 7 nucleotides matching TRBD2. The germline gives CDR1 SGHAT, CDR2 FQNNGV. V shed 5 bases, J shed 6 bases, and the junction held 10 bases outside the gene matches. CDR3 length: 15 amino acids. CDR3 amino acids: CASSPPGLLLNEQFF. The CDR3 region has the DNA TGTGCCAGCAGCCCCCCGGGACTACTTCTCAATGAGCAGTTCTTC. The full variable domain, rest sourced from reference TRBV11-2 and TRBJ2-1, is EAGVAQSPRYKIIEKRQSVAFWCNPISGHATLYWYQQILGQGPKLLIQFQNNGVVDDSQLPKDRFSAERLKGVDSTLKIQPAKLEDSAVYLCASSPPGLLLNEQFFGPGTRLTVL.

This clonotype was detected many times. The chain carries TRBV19 and TRBJ2-3; D gene unclear. Germline lookup yields CDR1 LNHDA and CDR2 SQIVND (reference sequence). The CDR3 contains 14 residues. V was shortened by 2 bases and J by 4 bases, with 10 bases between the two germline ends. The CDR3 sequence is CASSITFSADTQYF. CDR3 coding DNA: TGTGCCAGTAGTATAACGTTCAGCGCAGATACGCAGTATTTT. Full variable domain (rest looked up from reference TRBV19 and TRBJ2-3): DGGITQSPKYLFRKEGQNVTLSCEQNLNHDAMYWYRQDPGQGLRLIYYSQIVNDFQKGDIAEGYSVSREKKESFPLTVTSAQKNPTAFYLCASSITFSADTQYFGPGTRLTVL.

There are many counts of this clonotype. J is TRBJ2-2 and V is TRBV5-1; TRBD1 aligns across 8 bases. Germline CDR1 reads SGHRS; CDR2 reads YFSETQ. Trimming took 3 bases from V and 4 from J; bases not matched to a gene: 5. The CDR3 has 15 residues. The CDR3, as DNA: TGCGCCAGCAGCTCGCAGGGGGCGCCCACCGGGGAGCTGTTTTTT. As protein: CASSSQGAPTGELFF.

This clonotype showed up many times. The chain employs TRBV21-1 and TRBJ2-5; the table's D call of TRBD1 was not tested on the DNA. TRBV21-1 is deemed a pseudogene. The CDR3 has 15 residues. The CDR3 protein is CASSGRQAVEETQYF. DNA of the CDR3: TGTGCCAGCAGCGGGAGACAGGCGGTGGAAGAGACCCAGTACTTC.